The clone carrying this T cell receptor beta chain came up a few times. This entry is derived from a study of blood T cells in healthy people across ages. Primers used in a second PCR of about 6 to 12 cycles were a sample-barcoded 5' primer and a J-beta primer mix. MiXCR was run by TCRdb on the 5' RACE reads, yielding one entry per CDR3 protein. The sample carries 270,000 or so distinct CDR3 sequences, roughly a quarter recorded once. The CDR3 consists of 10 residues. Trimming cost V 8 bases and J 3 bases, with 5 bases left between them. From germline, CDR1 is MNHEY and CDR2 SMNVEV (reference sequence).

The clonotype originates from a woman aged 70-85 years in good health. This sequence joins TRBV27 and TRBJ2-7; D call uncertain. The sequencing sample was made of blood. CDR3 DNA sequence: TGTGCCAGCCGTCTCTACGAGCAGTACTTC. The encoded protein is CASRLYEQYF.